What follows are 24 T cell receptor beta chains derived from one specimen sequenced in a study of T cells in tuberculosis (dated by TCRdb to between 2018 and 2020). The library was obtained by the immunoSEQ multiplex PCR assay. Imported from immuneACCESS, the table was reduced by TCRdb to in-frame sequences with V and J called. These copies leave out some clones; in studies compared against another copy, an unresolved V gene accounts for under half, and the cause of the remainder is not known. This sample is represented by more than 30,000 clones; roughly 94% of them were singletons. 6.5% to 8% of the sample is in the top ten clones. The source material was PBMCs. The receptors originated from a donor aged 10-29 years with latent tuberculosis or without tuberculosis infection.

In this sample, this clone turned up once. This chain uses TRBV6-6 with TRBJ2-7, with D maybe TRBD1 (5 bases). Germline V gene data show CDR1 as MNHNY and CDR2 as SVGAGI (reference sequence). Between the trimmed V and J ends, which lost 0 bases and 5 bases, there was a span of 17 bases. The CDR3 totals 16 residues. CDR3 protein: CASSYSPPGFVNEQYF. The DNA for the CDR3 is TGTGCCAGCAGTTACTCGCCCCCAGGGTTTGTCAACGAGCAGTACTTC.

This chain connects TRBV7-9 to TRBJ1-2; D may be TRBD1 (5 bases). V dropped 4 bases and J dropped 7 bases, with 22 bases sitting between them. The CDR3 extends over 16 amino acids. Germline assignment: CDR1 SEHNR and CDR2 FQNEAQ (reference sequence). As DNA, the CDR3 is TGTGCCAGCAGCTGGAGCATCGGGGGGGAAAACGGTGGCTACACCTTC. Its protein is CASSWSIGGENGGYTF.

The chain employs TRBV2 and TRBJ1-4; 8 bases match TRBD1. V shed 1 base and J 6 bases; nucleotides not matched to a gene: 4. From germline, CDR1 is SNHLY and CDR2 FYNNEI. The CDR3 extends over 15 amino acids. For the CDR3, the DNA is TGTGCCAGCAGTGAAGGAAACAGGGGGGATGAAAAACTGTTTTTT. It encodes CASSEGNRGDEKLFF. The full variable domain, in which reference TRBV2 and TRBJ1-4 provide the parts outside the CDR3, is EPEVTQTPSHQVTQMGQEVILRCVPISNHLYFYWYRQILGQKVEFLVSFYNNEISEKSEIFDDQFSVERPDGSNFTLKIRSTKLEDSAMYFCASSEGNRGDEKLFFGSGTQLSVL.

The gene calls are TRBV7-2 and TRBJ2-4, with a tentative D call TRBD1 (6 bases). Trimming took 0 bases from V and 7 from J, leaving 13 bases between them. This CDR3 is built from 15 residues. Germline assignment: CDR1 SGHTA and CDR2 FQGNSA. The DNA of the CDR3 is TGTGCCAGCAGCTTAGCGTATGGGGGCCTTAACATTCAGTACTTC. As protein: CASSLAYGGLNIQYF.

The chain carries TRBV5-1 and TRBJ2-2; possible D gene TRBD2, 6 bases. The CDR3 spans 14 residues. Looked up from germline, CDR1 is SGHRS and CDR2 is YFSETQ. Trimming took off 4 bases at V and 2 bases at J, with 9 bases between the two ends. DNA for the CDR3: TGCGCCAGCAGCCGAGGACTAAACACCGGGGAGCTGTTTTTT. The encoded protein is CASSRGLNTGELFF.

The gene calls are TRBV27 and TRBJ2-7, with 8 positions matching TRBD2. The CDR3 spans 14 residues. Germline CDR1 and CDR2: MNHEY and SMNVEV (reference sequence). V shed 5 bases, J shed 6 bases, and the junction held 9 bases outside the gene matches. In DNA form, the CDR3 reads TGTGCCAGCAGTAGGACTAGCCGTCTAAGCGAGCAGTACTTC. The encoded protein is CASSRTSRLSEQYF.

V gene TRBV5-1 combines with J gene TRBJ2-2; 13 bases are shared with TRBD2. In germline, CDR1 is SGHRS, CDR2 YFSETQ. CDR3 length: 17 residues. The V and J ends lost 4 bases and 6 bases, in that order; junction bases with no gene match: 9. Here the CDR3 reads CASSAGLAGLAAGELFF. In DNA form, the CDR3 reads TGCGCCAGCAGCGCGGGACTAGCGGGATTAGCCGCCGGGGAGCTGTTTTTT.

V usage is TRBV28 and J usage is TRBJ2-7; maybe TRBD2 (5 bases). The CDR3 runs to 13 residues. V was shortened by 10 bases and J by 3 bases, with 16 bases between the two germline ends. Germline lookup yields CDR1 MDHEN and CDR2 SYDVKM. The CDR3 protein is CATKFGLDYEQYF. CDR3 sequence (DNA): TGTGCCACCAAATTCGGACTCGACTACGAGCAGTACTTC.

This clone turned up a few times. The chain couples TRBV5-4 to TRBJ2-7; 10 bases line up with TRBD2. This CDR3 comprises 14 residues. Germline loops: CDR1 SGHNT, CDR2 YYREEE (reference sequence). The V gene end was trimmed by 4 bases and the J gene end by 5 bases; junction bases not matched to a gene: 6. CDR3 residues: CASSAGLAPNEQYF. As DNA, the CDR3 is TGTGCCAGCAGCGCGGGACTAGCGCCGAACGAGCAGTACTTC.

This clone was observed once. V usage is TRBV28 and J usage is TRBJ2-4; 8 nucleotides agree with TRBD1. The CDR3 contains 15 residues. Unmatched junction bases numbered 10, after V lost 6 bases and J lost 6 bases. CDR1 is MDHEN and CDR2 is SYDVKM in the germline V gene. CDR3 nucleotide sequence: TGTGCCAGCAGCCGGACAGGGATATTAGGAAACATTCAGTACTTC. This translates into CASSRTGILGNIQYF. The full variable domain, with the rest looked up from reference TRBV28 and TRBJ2-4, is DVKVTQSSRYLVKRTGEKVFLECVQDMDHENMFWYRQDPGLGLRLIYFSYDVKMKEKGDIPEGYSVSREKKERFSLILESASTNQTSMYLCASSRTGILGNIQYFGAGTRLSVL.

This chain connects TRBV10-3 to TRBJ1-1; possible D gene TRBD1, 5 bases. The CDR3 is 14 residues long. V was cut by 4 bases and J by 3 bases, with 12 bases left in between. The germline V gene has CDR1 ENHRY and CDR2 SYGVKD. Here the CDR3 reads CAISGGRGYTEAFF. As DNA, the CDR3 is TGTGCCATCAGTGGGGGGAGGGGCTACACTGAAGCTTTCTTT.

This sequence joins TRBV4-2 and TRBJ2-5, with a possible D match to TRBD2 (6 bases). The CDR3 spans 16 residues. Germline CDR1 and CDR2: LGHNA and YNFKEQ. V lost 2 bases and J 3 bases, leaving 16 bases between the germline ends. CDR3 nucleotides: TGTGCCAGCAGCCAAAGGGTCGGGCGGGATAAAGAGACCCAGTACTTC. Translated, it gives CASSQRVGRDKETQYF.

V and J are TRBV27 and TRBJ2-7, with 13 nucleotides matching TRBD2. Trimming took 6 bases from V and 5 from J; bases not matched to a gene: 10. Germline V gene lookup returns CDR1 MNHEY and CDR2 SMNVEV (reference sequence). This CDR3 is 16 amino acids long. Here the CDR3 reads CASSGLAGASDNEQYF. CDR3 nucleotide sequence: TGTGCCAGCAGCGGACTAGCGGGAGCGAGCGATAACGAGCAGTACTTC.

The genes are TRBV25-1 and TRBJ2-5; a possible D gene is TRBD2 (6 bases). Germline V gene sequence: CDR1 MGHDK, CDR2 SYGVNS. V gave up 3 bases and J gave up 0 bases, with 11 bases separating them. The CDR3 is made up of 15 amino acids. CDR3 amino acids: CASSEGGSYQETQYF. The CDR3 nucleotides are TGTGCCAGCAGTGAGGGGGGATCGTACCAAGAGACCCAGTACTTC. Combining the CDR3 with reference TRBV25-1 and TRBJ2-5 gives the whole variable domain EADIYQTPRYLVIGTGKKITLECSQTMGHDKMYWYQQDPGMELHLIHYSYGVNSTEKGDLSSESTVSRIRTEHFPLTLESARPSHTSQYLCASSEGGSYQETQYFGPGTRLLVL.

The chain employs TRBV19 and TRBJ1-1; 11 bases are a match to TRBD1. V trimming: 3 bases; J trimming: 4 bases; junction bases outside the gene matches: 19. From germline, CDR1 is LNHDA and CDR2 SQIVND (reference sequence). This CDR3 is built from 20 residues. The CDR3 DNA reads TGTGCCAGTAGTATCGCTTTGTTCCCCGGGACAGGGGGAAGTGGCACTGAAGCTTTCTTT. This sequence encodes CASSIALFPGTGGSGTEAFF.

The V call is TRBV25-1, the J call TRBJ2-2; weak D call: TRBD1 (6 bases). V was pared by 6 bases and J by 3 bases, with 8 bases between. Germline V gives CDR1 MGHDK, CDR2 SYGVNS. This CDR3 is 13 amino acids long. This CDR3 is CASRDRYTGELFF. The DNA of the CDR3 is TGTGCCAGCAGGGACAGATACACCGGGGAGCTGTTTTTT.

The chain recombines TRBV19 with TRBJ2-5, with TRBD2 matching 7 bases. V was pared by 3 bases and J by 7 bases, with 11 bases of the junction left unmatched. Germline CDR1 is LNHDA and CDR2 is SQIVND (reference sequence). The CDR3 is 15 residues long. The CDR3 DNA reads as TGTGCCAGTAGTATGCTTCCTAGCGGCGGTGGGACCCAGTACTTC. Translated, it gives CASSMLPSGGGTQYF.

The rearrangement joins TRBV4-2 to TRBJ1-5; D is uncertain. The CDR3 spans 14 residues. From germline, CDR1 is LGHNA and CDR2 YNFKEQ. V was pared by 3 bases and J by 7 bases, with 13 bases between. Written as DNA, the CDR3 is TGTGCCAGCAGCCAGGATGGGCGAGACCAGCCCCAGCATTTT. Translated: CASSQDGRDQPQHF.

This chain uses TRBV27 with TRBJ2-2; the D gene is possibly TRBD1 (6 bases). The V and J ends lost 7 bases and 2 bases respectively, with 17 bases between them. Germline V gives CDR1 MNHEY, CDR2 SMNVEV (reference sequence). This CDR3 region has 16 residues. The CDR3 nucleotides are TGTGCCAGCAAATTGCGGACAGCCGTCAACACCGGGGAGCTGTTTTTT. Translating gives CASKLRTAVNTGELFF.

CDR3 nucleotide sequence: TGTGCCAGCAGCTCCACCAAACAGGGGCATAGCAATCAGCCCCAGCATTTT. The encoded protein is CASSSTKQGHSNQPQHF. The chain recombines TRBV5-6 with TRBJ1-5, with 7 bases fitting TRBD1. J lost 0 bases, V lost 3 bases, and 9 bases had no gene match. There are 17 residues in the CDR3. Germline CDR1 reads SGHDT; CDR2 reads YYEEEE.

V and J are TRBV7-8 and TRBJ2-3; 12 bases line up with TRBD1. Germline V gives CDR1 SGHVS, CDR2 FQNEAQ. The trim removed 5 bases at V and 4 bases at J, leaving 7 bases unmatched. The CDR3 is 16 amino acids. The CDR3 sequence: CASSPRGTGGADTQYF. The CDR3 nucleotides read TGTGCCAGCAGCCCCCGTGGGACAGGGGGCGCAGATACGCAGTATTTT.

CDR3 sequence reads: CASSEAKPHEQFF. The CDR3 DNA is TGTGCCAGCAGTGAAGCCAAGCCCCATGAGCAGTTCTTC. This chain uses TRBV25-1 with TRBJ2-1; no firm D call. Trimming pared 2 bases from V and 8 bases from J, leaving 10 bases between. The CDR3 contains 13 residues. Looked up from germline, CDR1 is MGHDK and CDR2 is SYGVNS.

This chain joins TRBV18 and TRBJ2-1, with D maybe TRBD1 (5 bases). Trimming stripped 4 bases from V and 3 bases from J, with 13 bases between. CDR3 length: 15 residues. Germline CDR1 and CDR2: KGHSH and LQKENI. The chain's CDR3 is CASSRSTVNYNEQFF. DNA of the CDR3: TGTGCCAGCTCACGTTCGACAGTCAACTACAATGAGCAGTTCTTC.

The V and J genes are TRBV5-1 and TRBJ1-4; 7 bases are a match to TRBD1. The J segment lost 1 base and the V segment lost 6 bases, leaving 3 bases of the junction unmatched. Germline values: CDR1 SGHRS, CDR2 YFSETQ. The CDR3 is 14 residues long. The CDR3, as DNA: TGCGCCAGCACAAGGGGGCGAACTAATGAAAAACTGTTTTTT. Translated, it gives CASTRGRTNEKLFF.